These 27 T cell receptor beta chains were sequenced from one sample in a study of T cell changes during pregnancy in multiple sclerosis. Clones were read by immunoSEQ multiplex PCR, and TCRdb kept only the in-frame ones, dropping some. The sample shows about 52,000 clones, around 94% of them seen only once. The source material was CD4+ T cells from peripheral blood mononuclear cells, sampled in the third trimester of pregnancy. The receptors originated from a female donor with multiple sclerosis, enrolled in a pregnancy study.

The rearrangement links TRBV6-5 to TRBJ1-5; TRBD1 might be the D (5 bases). This CDR3 contains 13 residues. Deletions cut 5 bases from V and 6 bases from J, with 11 bases between. Germline V gene lookup returns CDR1 MNHEY and CDR2 SVGAGI. This chain's CDR3 is CASSVQAAQPQHF. The DNA of the CDR3 is TGTGCCAGCAGTGTACAGGCGGCTCAGCCCCAGCATTTT.

The CDR3 region has the DNA TGCGCCAGCAGCTTACAGTCCAGGGTCGCAGATACGCAGTATTTT. Translated: CASSLQSRVADTQYF. J is TRBJ2-3 and V is TRBV5-1, with D possibly matching TRBD1 (5 bases). V was clipped by 2 bases and J by 4 bases, with 14 bases between them. Germline V lookup: CDR1 SGHRS, CDR2 YFSETQ. The CDR3 has 15 residues.

This rearrangement joins TRBV9 to TRBJ1-5, with D possibly being TRBD1 (5 bases). This CDR3 spans 14 amino acids. V gave up 3 bases and J gave up 7 bases, with 14 bases separating them. In germline, CDR1 is SGDLS, CDR2 YYNGEE. CDR3 nucleotides: TGTGCCAGCAGCGACGGGGGAATGGACCAGCCCCAGCATTTT. This translates into CASSDGGMDQPQHF.

The rearrangement joins TRBV27 to TRBJ1-5; D might be TRBD1 (5 bases). Trimming pared 0 bases from V and 5 bases from J, leaving 17 bases between. The germline gives CDR1 MNHEY, CDR2 SMNVEV (reference sequence). This CDR3 has 17 residues. The CDR3 here is CASSLSWWGQGHQPQHF. Here the CDR3 DNA reads TGTGCCAGCAGTTTATCGTGGTGGGGCCAGGGCCATCAGCCCCAGCATTTT.

The chain's CDR3 is CASSLPPDFRTDTQYF. CDR3 in DNA: TGTGCCAGCAGCTTACCCCCGGACTTCCGCACAGATACGCAGTATTTT. This rearrangement joins TRBV7-2 to TRBJ2-3; TRBD2 is a possible D gene (5 bases). V lost 2 bases and J lost 1, with 13 bases in between. CDR3 length: 16 residues. CDR1 is SGHTA and CDR2 is FQGNSA in the germline V gene.

In DNA, the CDR3 is TGCGCCAGCAGCTGGACTAGCGGGGGCTCAGATACGCAGTATTTT. This codes for CASSWTSGGSDTQYF. The V and J genes are TRBV5-1 and TRBJ2-3; 13 nucleotides align to TRBD2. The CDR3 runs 15 residues. J was trimmed by 4 bases and V by 3 bases; bases with no gene match: 2. Looked up from germline, CDR1 is SGHRS and CDR2 is YFSETQ.

In nucleotides, the CDR3 is TGCAGCGTTGAAGGACAGGGAAGTAGGGAGACCCAGTACTTC. This gives the protein CSVEGQGSRETQYF. This chain links TRBV29-1 with TRBJ2-5; 7 positions match TRBD1. This CDR3 spans 14 amino acids. Trimming at V came to 1 base and at J to 5 bases, leaving 7 bases not matched to a gene. Germline V gene sequence: CDR1 SQVTM, CDR2 ANQGSEA.

The V and J genes are TRBV10-3 and TRBJ1-5; 9 bases line up with TRBD1. The CDR3 totals 15 residues. Germline-derived CDR1 and CDR2 are ENHRY and SYGVKD. Trimming took 3 bases from V and 3 from J; bases not matched to a gene: 3. The CDR3 region is CAISDGQGFNQPQHF. In DNA, the CDR3 is TGTGCCATCAGTGACGGACAGGGGTTCAATCAGCCCCAGCATTTT.

This chain uses TRBV7-8 with TRBJ2-1; 12 nucleotides line up with TRBD2. The CDR3 totals 20 residues. The germline CDR1 and CDR2 sequences are SGHVS and FQNEAQ. V gave up 7 bases and J gave up 8 bases; unmatched junction bases: 24. The CDR3 region has the DNA TGTGCCAGCACATTAACGTTCCACCGCCCCACTAGCGGGGGGCCGGATGAGCAGTTCTTC. Translated: CASTLTFHRPTSGGPDEQFF.

The chain joins TRBV15 to TRBJ2-3; D not resolved. The germline V and J ends were trimmed by 7 bases and 1 base, with 12 bases remaining between them. The CDR3 loop spans 14 amino acids. CDR1 LNHNV and CDR2 YYDKDF come from the germline V gene (reference sequence). This CDR3 is CATNPRSRTDTQYF. In DNA, the CDR3 is TGTGCCACCAATCCCCGGAGCCGCACAGATACGCAGTATTTT. Full variable domain (missing parts from reference TRBV15 and TRBJ2-3): DAMVIQNPRYQVTQFGKPVTLSCSQTLNHNVMYWYQQKSSQAPKLLFHYYDKDFNNEADTPDNFQSRRPNTSFCFLDIRSPGLGDTAMYLCATNPRSRTDTQYFGPGTRLTVL.

V usage is TRBV27 and J usage is TRBJ2-1; D is possibly TRBD2 (5 bases). Germline V gene lookup returns CDR1 MNHEY and CDR2 SMNVEV (reference sequence). V was clipped by 0 bases and J by 0 bases, with 21 bases between them. CDR3 size: 20 residues. The CDR3: CASSLSGVFSFQSSYNEQFF. DNA of the CDR3: TGTGCCAGCAGTTTATCCGGGGTTTTTTCCTTCCAATCCTCCTACAATGAGCAGTTCTTC.

The chain uses TRBV5-1 and TRBJ2-6; no reliable D call. The V gene lost 0 bases and the J gene lost 1 base, with 2 bases spanning the gap. The germline CDR1 and CDR2 sequences are SGHRS and YFSETQ. CDR3 length: 14 residues. This CDR3 is CASSLASGANVLTF. DNA of the CDR3: TGCGCCAGCAGCTTGGCATCTGGGGCCAACGTCCTGACTTTC.

The chain links TRBV10-3 to TRBJ1-2; D remains ambiguous. CDR3 length: 11 residues. Trimming took off 11 bases at V and 4 bases at J, with 11 bases between the two ends. The germline CDR1 and CDR2 sequences are ENHRY and SYGVKD. DNA for the CDR3: TGTGCCCTTCGTCGGAGCTATGGCTACACCTTC. Translated, it gives CALRRSYGYTF.

The table lists this clone with a count of one. The V and J genes are TRBV5-1 and TRBJ2-1, with 10 bases lining up with TRBD2. CDR1 SGHRS and CDR2 YFSETQ come from the germline V gene. The CDR3 has 16 amino acids. The trim removed 4 bases at V and 5 bases at J, leaving 9 bases unmatched. Written as DNA, the CDR3 is TGCGCCAGCAGCCCACATAGCGGGGGGATCCACAATGAGCAGTTCTTC. The encoded protein is CASSPHSGGIHNEQFF.

The rearrangement joins TRBV12-5 to TRBJ2-5, with 12 bases lining up with TRBD2. Germline trimming cut 5 bases from V and 9 bases from J; bases unmatched to any gene: 10. The CDR3 has 15 residues. Germline CDR1 LGHNT, CDR2 FRNRAP. The chain's CDR3 is CASGRGLAGGPPQYF. CDR3 coding DNA: TGTGCTAGTGGTCGCGGGCTAGCGGGGGGGCCTCCCCAGTACTTC.

The chain is built from TRBV5-4 and TRBJ2-3, with a weak D call TRBD2 (6 bases). The CDR3 covers 13 residues. V shed 5 bases and J shed 2 bases, with 9 bases lying between them. The germline V gene has CDR1 SGHNT and CDR2 YYREEE (reference sequence). The CDR3 loop reads CASRGLHTDTQYF. CDR3 bases: TGTGCCAGCAGGGGACTTCACACAGATACGCAGTATTTT.

This clone appeared once. V gene TRBV9 combines with J gene TRBJ1-1; 9 positions match TRBD1. The germline CDR1 and CDR2 sequences are SGDLS and YYNGEE. The CDR3 has 12 amino acids. V dropped 3 bases and J dropped 8; count of bases not matched to a gene: 2. CDR3 amino acids: CASSGGTGEAFF. As DNA, the CDR3 is TGTGCCAGCAGCGGCGGGACAGGGGAAGCTTTCTTT.

The V call is TRBV2, the J call TRBJ2-7; 9 bases line up with TRBD2. The V and J ends lost 7 bases and 0 bases, in that order; junction bases with no gene match: 13. CDR1 is SNHLY, CDR2 FYNNEI, per germline. The CDR3 is 17 residues long. The CDR3 loop reads CASKPRTKRGASYEQYF. CDR3 bases: TGTGCCAGCAAGCCTCGTACAAAGCGGGGGGCCTCCTACGAGCAGTACTTC.

The chain carries TRBV30 and TRBJ1-1; a weak D match, TRBD1 (5 bases). Germline CDR1 reads GTSNPN; CDR2 reads SVGIG (reference sequence). The CDR3 runs to 13 residues. The V end was cut by 2 bases, the J end by 4 bases, with 11 bases between. CDR3 protein: CAWSQGMATEAFF. CDR3 nucleotides: TGTGCCTGGAGTCAGGGCATGGCCACTGAAGCTTTCTTT.

The CDR3 loop reads CSTGGETQYF. CDR3 coding DNA: TGCAGCACCGGTGGAGAGACCCAGTACTTC. V usage is TRBV29-1 and J usage is TRBJ2-5, with D uncertain. Germline V gene sequence: CDR1 SQVTM, CDR2 ANQGSEA. CDR3 size: 10 residues. The V gene lost 8 bases and the J gene lost 4 bases, with 8 bases spanning the gap. The full variable domain, its missing parts supplied by reference TRBV29-1 and TRBJ2-5, is SAVISQKPSRDICQRGTSLTIQCQVDSQVTMMFWYRQQPGQSLTLIATANQGSEATYESGFVIDKFPISRPNLTFSTLTVSNMSPEDSSIYLCSTGGETQYFGPGTRLLVL.

The gene calls are TRBV18 and TRBJ1-2, with 10 bases lining up with TRBD1. This CDR3 is 14 amino acids long. Germline V gives CDR1 KGHSH, CDR2 LQKENI. Trimming cost V 4 bases and J 6 bases; bases outside gene matches: 5. CDR3 bases: TGTGCCAGCTCACTTCCGGGACAGGGGAATGGCTACACCTTC. Translated, it gives CASSLPGQGNGYTF.

This chain's CDR3 is CASSIGNSGFSSYNEQFF. The CDR3 region has the DNA TGTGCCAGTAGTATTGGTAATAGCGGGTTTAGTTCCTACAATGAGCAGTTCTTC. The rearrangement joins TRBV19 to TRBJ2-1; TRBD2 agrees at 7 bases. Germline CDR1 is LNHDA and CDR2 is SQIVND (reference sequence). There are 18 residues in the CDR3. Trimming took 3 bases from V and 1 from J; bases not matched to a gene: 12.

V gene TRBV11-3 combines with J gene TRBJ1-1, with D uncertain. CDR1 and CDR2 (germline): SGHNT, YENEEA. The length of the CDR3 is 13 residues. V was shortened by 5 bases and J by 8 bases, with 15 bases between the two germline ends. This chain's CDR3 is CASSPSSRGEAFF. CDR3 nucleotides: TGTGCCAGCAGCCCAAGTTCCCGGGGAGAAGCTTTCTTT.

The chain recombines TRBV9 with TRBJ1-2; D is undetermined. Trimming cost V 0 bases and J 4 bases, with 13 bases left between them. CDR1 and CDR2 from the germline V gene are SGDLS and YYNGEE. CDR3 size: 15 residues. The CDR3 here is CASSVGTGSSYGYTF. For the CDR3, the DNA is TGTGCCAGCAGCGTAGGGACGGGATCCTCCTATGGCTACACCTTC. Looking up the rest from reference TRBV9 and TRBJ1-2 gives the full variable domain: DSGVTQTPKHLITATGQRVTLRCSPRSGDLSVYWYQQSLDQGLQFLIQYYNGEERAKGNILERFSAQQFPDLHSELNLSSLELGDSALYFCASSVGTGSSYGYTFGSGTRLTVV.

The chain recombines TRBV5-1 with TRBJ1-1; a weak D match, TRBD1 (6 bases). The CDR3 loop spans 16 amino acids. Germline V gene data show CDR1 as SGHRS and CDR2 as YFSETQ. V was trimmed by 3 bases and J by 0 bases, leaving 15 bases between them. The CDR3 nucleotides are TGCGCCAGCAGCTGGAACACAGGGCCCATGAACACTGAAGCTTTCTTT. It encodes CASSWNTGPMNTEAFF.

The CDR3 is CASSWRPGGTGELFF. In nucleotides, the CDR3 is TGTGCCAGCAGCTGGCGGCCGGGGGGAACCGGGGAGCTGTTTTTT. The chain has TRBV11-2 and TRBJ2-2; TRBD2 matches at 7 bases. The CDR3 totals 15 residues. The germline V gene has CDR1 SGHAT and CDR2 FQNNGV. The J segment lost 5 bases and the V segment lost 4 bases, leaving 7 bases of the junction unmatched.

The chain carries TRBV30 and TRBJ2-5; D is unclear. CDR1 is GTSNPN, CDR2 SVGIG, per germline (reference sequence). V was trimmed by 1 base and J by 7 bases, leaving 10 bases between them. The CDR3 runs 12 residues. CDR3 sequence reads: CAWSAGVGTQYF. The CDR3 DNA is TGTGCCTGGAGTGCAGGTGTGGGGACCCAGTACTTC.